The 5 T cell receptor beta chains in this list originate from one sample, sequenced in a study of human T cells and chemical hapten exposure. The time point: pre-sensitization, week 0. Sample treatment: therapeutic diphenylcyclopropenone sensitization with weekly scalp DPC. TCRdb fed the RACE reads into MiXCR, producing one record per CDR3 protein. Here the sample spans some 330,000 distinct CDR3 sequences, over 5% being singletons. The input for sequencing was whole blood, taken in connection with sensitization to the hapten diphenylcyclopropenone (DPC). These receptors originate from a young woman with alopecia areata. Some clones in this sample may be carry-over from other donors' samples.

A few counts support this clonotype. The CDR3: CSARDGLRVIQETQYF. For the CDR3, the DNA is TGCAGTGCTAGAGATGGTCTCCGGGTTATTCAAGAGACCCAGTACTTC. The chain links TRBV20-1 to TRBJ2-5; no clear D. CDR3 length: 16 residues. Trimming removed 0 bases at V and 2 bases at J, with 16 bases between. Germline CDR1 DFQATT, CDR2 SNEGSKA (reference sequence).

This clonotype has ten or more counts. As DNA, the CDR3 is TGTGCCAGCAGCGACTTACAGAGCAATCAGCCCCAGCATTTT. Amino acid sequence: CASSDLQSNQPQHF. The genes are TRBV28 and TRBJ1-5, with D uncertain. The CDR3 sequence is 14 residues long. The germline V and J ends were trimmed by 6 bases and 1 base, with 10 bases remaining between them. CDR1 MDHEN and CDR2 SYDVKM come from the germline V gene.

Written as DNA, the CDR3 is TGTGCCAGCAGTTTTAGTAGCGGGGGGGGAAATGAGCAGTTCTTC. This gives the protein CASSFSSGGGNEQFF. This chain links TRBV12-3 or TRBV12-4 with TRBJ2-1; 11 bases map to TRBD2. J was trimmed by 7 bases and V by 3 bases; bases with no gene match: 5. The CDR3 is 15 amino acids.

This clonotype was observed a single time. Given a much more abundant clone one base away, this may be a read error. The chain has TRBV11-3 and TRBJ2-1, with D perhaps TRBD2 (5 bases). V lost 5 bases to trimming and J lost 6 bases, with 14 bases between them. Germline V gene data show CDR1 as SGHNT and CDR2 as YENEEA. The CDR3 covers 14 residues. In nucleotides, the CDR3 is TGTGCCAGCAGCATCAGCGGCAGAATCAATGAGCAGTTCTTC. This gives the protein CASSISGRINEQFF.

This clonotype came up many times. V and J are TRBV4-3 and TRBJ1-5; D call uncertain. The V gene lost 3 bases and the J gene lost 4 bases, with 13 bases spanning the gap. Germline values: CDR1 LGHNA, CDR2 YSLEER. The CDR3 has 15 amino acids. The DNA for the CDR3 is TGCGCCAGCAGCCATCCAAAACTGTTGAATCAGCCCCAGCATTTT. Protein: CASSHPKLLNQPQHF.